The 29 T cell receptor beta chains presented below share a single source sample, sequenced in a study of shared clonotypes between healthy human individuals. CD45RO-negative CD8 cells positively selected for CCR7 made up the naive population, which excluded terminally differentiated effector memory CD45RA+ cells. Sequenced by immunoSEQ multiplex PCR; TCRdb stores in-frame clones only, minus some. The repertoire holds hundreds of thousands of clones, about 92% seen once, with approximately 24% in the top ten. The sample consisted of naive CD8+ T cells sorted from blood. These receptors were taken from a man aged 25 to 40 in good health.

V usage is TRBV27 and J usage is TRBJ1-2, with 10 bases fitting TRBD1. Germline CDR1 is MNHEY and CDR2 is SMNVEV (reference sequence). The ends lost 0 bases at V and 2 bases at J; junction bases unmatched: 0. This CDR3 comprises 15 residues. CDR3 residues: CASSLSTGGNYGYTF. The CDR3 region has the DNA TGTGCCAGCAGTTTATCGACAGGGGGCAACTATGGCTACACCTTC.

This chain links TRBV19 with TRBJ1-2, with TRBD1 matching over 8 bases. V shed 5 bases, J shed 4 bases, and the junction held 6 bases outside the gene matches. The CDR3 runs 14 residues. The germline CDR1 and CDR2 sequences are LNHDA and SQIVND (reference sequence). CDR3 amino acids: CASSAGQGPYGYTF. The CDR3, as DNA: TGTGCCAGTAGTGCCGGACAGGGTCCCTATGGCTACACCTTC.

This rearrangement joins TRBV11-2 to TRBJ2-1; D unclear. Per the germline V gene, CDR1 is SGHAT and CDR2 is FQNNGV. V gave up 4 bases and J gave up 6 bases, with 13 bases separating them. This CDR3 is 14 amino acids long. The CDR3 protein is CASSWQELVNEQFF. The CDR3 DNA reads TGTGCCAGCAGCTGGCAGGAGCTCGTCAATGAGCAGTTCTTC.

Details on this clone: The same CDR3 arises from other DNA sequences in this sample as well. This chain joins TRBV28 and TRBJ2-3, with 12 bases aligning to TRBD2. With V trimmed by 8 bases and J by 3 bases, 6 bases remained unmatched. The CDR3 is made up of 15 amino acids. The germline CDR1 and CDR2 sequences are MDHEN and SYDVKM. In nucleotides, the CDR3 is TGTGCCAGCCGAACCGGGACTAGCGGGACAGATACGCAGTATTTT. Its protein is CASRTGTSGTDTQYF.

The rearrangement uses TRBV6-5 and TRBJ2-1; 10 nucleotides match TRBD2. Germline-derived CDR1 and CDR2 are MNHEY and SVGAGI. Trimming removed 2 bases from V and 8 bases from J; junction bases left unmatched: 6. This CDR3 spans 15 amino acids. The CDR3 here is CASSYGAGGPDEQFF. In DNA form, the CDR3 reads TGTGCCAGCAGTTACGGAGCGGGAGGGCCTGATGAGCAGTTCTTC.

The rearrangement uses TRBV18 and TRBJ2-1; maybe TRBD2 (6 bases). The CDR3 contains 15 residues. Germline V gene lookup returns CDR1 KGHSH and CDR2 LQKENI. V was pared by 2 bases and J by 0 bases, with 8 bases between. CDR3 nucleotide sequence: TGTGCCAGCTCACCATCGGGGGACTCCTACAATGAGCAGTTCTTC. Amino acid sequence: CASSPSGDSYNEQFF.

The V call is TRBV27, the J call TRBJ2-1; D gene uncertain. The V end lost 3 bases, the J end lost 8 bases, and 14 bases lay between the germline ends. Germline values: CDR1 MNHEY, CDR2 SMNVEV (reference sequence). This CDR3 spans 14 amino acids. The CDR3 region is CASSFTASGDEQFF. CDR3 DNA: TGTGCCAGCAGTTTCACGGCTTCGGGTGATGAGCAGTTCTTC.

The chain links TRBV11-3 to TRBJ2-7, with a weak D call TRBD1 (6 bases). There are 14 residues in the CDR3. Germline lookup yields CDR1 SGHNT and CDR2 YENEEA. V was pared by 5 bases and J by 0 bases, with 11 bases between. This chain's CDR3 is CASSPRDNSYEQYF. The CDR3 region has the DNA TGTGCCAGCAGCCCCCGGGACAACTCCTACGAGCAGTACTTC.

The gene calls are TRBV28 and TRBJ2-7; tentative D call: TRBD2 (6 bases). The CDR3 loop spans 14 amino acids. CDR1 is MDHEN, CDR2 SYDVKM, per germline. Trimming removed 5 bases at V and 1 base at J, with 12 bases between. CDR3 amino acids: CASSPLDYSYEQYF. The DNA for the CDR3 is TGTGCCAGCAGTCCCTTGGACTATTCCTACGAGCAGTACTTC.

The chain couples TRBV11-3 to TRBJ2-1, with 7 bases matching TRBD2. J gave up 0 bases and V 5 bases, and 7 bases lay outside the gene matches. The CDR3 is made up of 16 amino acids. CDR1 and CDR2 (germline): SGHNT, YENEEA. CDR3 residues: CASSPHGGSSYNEQFF. For the CDR3, the DNA is TGTGCCAGCAGCCCCCACGGCGGGAGCTCCTACAATGAGCAGTTCTTC.

The J gene is TRBJ2-4, the V gene TRBV28; D possibly corresponds to TRBD1 (5 bases). Trimming pared 3 bases from V and 0 bases from J, leaving 6 bases between. The CDR3 extends over 14 amino acids. From germline, CDR1 is MDHEN and CDR2 SYDVKM. The CDR3 here is CASSLGLAKNIQYF. The CDR3 bases are TGTGCCAGCAGTTTGGGGCTAGCCAAAAACATTCAGTACTTC. Full variable domain (rest looked up from reference TRBV28 and TRBJ2-4): DVKVTQSSRYLVKRTGEKVFLECVQDMDHENMFWYRQDPGLGLRLIYFSYDVKMKEKGDIPEGYSVSREKKERFSLILESASTNQTSMYLCASSLGLAKNIQYFGAGTRLSVL.

This clone was detected once. The rearrangement joins TRBV11-2 to TRBJ2-7; 10 bases map to TRBD2. The length of the CDR3 is 14 residues. Germline V CDR1 and CDR2: SGHAT, FQNNGV. Trimming took 9 bases from V and 3 from J; bases not matched to a gene: 8. In nucleotides, the CDR3 is TGTGCCAGTACGCTAGCGGGAGTTATCTACGAGCAGTACTTC. It codes for CASTLAGVIYEQYF.

There are a few counts of this clone. The V gene is TRBV7-9, the J gene TRBJ2-2; the D is unclear. The CDR3 totals 11 residues. Germline values: CDR1 SEHNR, CDR2 FQNEAQ (reference sequence). V lost 7 bases, J lost 5 bases, and 5 bases lay in between. CDR3: CASKGTGELFF. As DNA, the CDR3 is TGTGCCAGCAAAGGGACCGGGGAGCTGTTTTTT.

The chain combines TRBV4-2 with TRBJ2-7, with D perhaps matching TRBD1 (6 bases). Trimming removed 2 bases from V and 5 bases from J, with 10 bases in between. Germline V lookup: CDR1 LGHNA, CDR2 YNFKEQ. The CDR3 consists of 13 residues. The CDR3 sequence is CASSQRGGDEQYF. The CDR3 nucleotides are TGTGCCAGCAGCCAACGAGGGGGAGACGAGCAGTACTTC.

On this clone: Different DNA sequences within this sample yield the same CDR3. This chain uses TRBV11-2 with TRBJ1-5, with a weak D call TRBD1 (5 bases). CDR3 size: 14 residues. Germline values: CDR1 SGHAT, CDR2 FQNNGV. V lost 1 base and J lost 4, with 8 bases in between. The CDR3 spells CASSLGQSNQPQHF. In DNA, the CDR3 is TGTGCCAGCAGCTTAGGACAGTCTAATCAGCCCCAGCATTTT.

The chain couples TRBV19 to TRBJ2-2; 7 bases are a match to TRBD1. Germline trimming cut 8 bases from V and 7 bases from J; bases unmatched to any gene: 4. Germline lookup yields CDR1 LNHDA and CDR2 SQIVND (reference sequence). The CDR3 spans 12 residues. The CDR3 bases are TGTGCCAGTGCCCCAGGGGGCGGGGAGCTGTTTTTT. It encodes CASAPGGGELFF.

The chain joins TRBV9 to TRBJ1-1, with TRBD1 identical over 10 bases. The CDR3 is made up of 16 amino acids. V lost 4 bases and J lost 0; bases outside the gene matches: 6. The germline CDR1 and CDR2 sequences are SGDLS and YYNGEE. The CDR3 reads CASSPGTGVMNTEAFF. CDR3 DNA sequence: TGTGCCAGCAGCCCAGGGACAGGGGTAATGAACACTGAAGCTTTCTTT. Full variable domain (missing parts from reference TRBV9 and TRBJ1-1): DSGVTQTPKHLITATGQRVTLRCSPRSGDLSVYWYQQSLDQGLQFLIQYYNGEERAKGNILERFSAQQFPDLHSELNLSSLELGDSALYFCASSPGTGVMNTEAFFGQGTRLTVV.

This clone was observed a single time. J is TRBJ1-2 and V is TRBV29-1; tentative D call: TRBD1 (5 bases). Germline V gene lookup returns CDR1 SQVTM and CDR2 ANQGSEA. There are 13 residues in the CDR3. V shed 6 bases and J shed 3 bases, with 14 bases lying between them. The CDR3 DNA is TGCAGCGTGATTCAGGGAGGGGACTATGGCTACACCTTC. Translation gives CSVIQGGDYGYTF.

This chain connects TRBV4-1 to TRBJ1-1, with TRBD1 as a possible D gene (6 bases). Trimming removed 0 bases at V and 4 bases at J, with 15 bases between. Germline CDR1 MGHRA, CDR2 YSYEKL. The CDR3 totals 16 residues. The CDR3 reads CASSQEEWQGSTEAFF. Written as DNA, the CDR3 is TGCGCCAGCAGCCAAGAAGAGTGGCAGGGGAGCACTGAAGCTTTCTTT.

This clone was found once. The chain is built from TRBV10-3 and TRBJ2-7, with 9 bases matching TRBD2. This CDR3 spans 12 amino acids. The germline V gene has CDR1 ENHRY and CDR2 SYGVKD. The J segment lost 12 bases and the V segment lost 3 bases, leaving 6 bases of the junction unmatched. CDR3 amino acids: CAISDDSGRLYF. Here the CDR3 DNA reads TGTGCCATCAGTGACGATAGCGGGAGATTGTACTTC.

The genes are TRBV28 and TRBJ2-7; D remains ambiguous. Germline lookup yields CDR1 MDHEN and CDR2 SYDVKM. The CDR3 has 14 residues. Trimming took off 6 bases at V and 1 base at J, with 13 bases between the two ends. The CDR3 nucleotides read TGTGCCAGCAGCCCCCGCCACCTATCCTACGAGCAGTACTTC. The encoded protein is CASSPRHLSYEQYF.

The chain is built from TRBV5-6 and TRBJ2-2, with 7 nucleotides matching TRBD2. The CDR3 has 15 residues. Germline values: CDR1 SGHDT, CDR2 YYEEEE. J was trimmed by 4 bases and V by 7 bases; bases with no gene match: 10. The CDR3 spells CASCTAGEFTGELFF. In DNA form, the CDR3 reads TGTGCCAGCTGTACGGCGGGAGAGTTCACCGGGGAGCTGTTTTTT.

The gene calls are TRBV11-1 and TRBJ2-5; D might be TRBD1 or TRBD2, each matching 5 bases. Trimming took off 5 bases at V and 2 bases at J, with 15 bases between the two ends. The length of the CDR3 is 15 residues. From germline, CDR1 is SGHAT and CDR2 FQDESV (reference sequence). This chain's CDR3 is CASSRDRRTQETQYF. CDR3 DNA sequence: TGTGCCAGCAGCCGGGACCGACGTACTCAAGAGACCCAGTACTTC.

This chain links TRBV19 with TRBJ2-1; 12 nucleotides align to TRBD2. Germline CDR1 reads LNHDA; CDR2 reads SQIVND (reference sequence). CDR3 length: 16 amino acids. Unmatched junction bases numbered 11, after V lost 6 bases and J lost 8 bases. CDR3 DNA sequence: TGTGCCAGTAGGATGGGCCTAGCGGGAGGGCCCTATGAGCAGTTCTTC. Translated: CASRMGLAGGPYEQFF.

J is TRBJ2-7 and V is TRBV6-5; no definite D call. Trimming removed 5 bases at V and 4 bases at J, with 6 bases between. The CDR3 covers 11 residues. The V gene's germline CDR1 is MNHEY and CDR2 SVGAGI. The CDR3 sequence: CASSGVYEQYF. The CDR3 DNA reads as TGTGCCAGCAGTGGTGTATACGAGCAGTACTTC.

The chain is built from TRBV28 and TRBJ1-1; D is perhaps TRBD1 (6 bases). The CDR3 extends over 15 amino acids. The V end was cut by 5 bases, the J end by 1 base, with 14 bases between. Germline loops: CDR1 MDHEN, CDR2 SYDVKM. CDR3 sequence reads: CASSPLGASNTEAFF. The CDR3 DNA reads TGTGCCAGCAGTCCATTGGGGGCCTCGAACACTGAAGCTTTCTTT.

The chain carries TRBV5-1 and TRBJ2-3, with 10 bases matching TRBD2. Germline V gives CDR1 SGHRS, CDR2 YFSETQ. The CDR3 length is 16 residues. V gave up 4 bases and J gave up 6 bases; unmatched junction bases: 11. This CDR3 is CASSPRLAGGLDTQYF. The CDR3 DNA is TGCGCCAGCAGCCCGCGACTAGCGGGTGGCCTGGATACGCAGTATTTT. The full variable domain, with the rest looked up from reference TRBV5-1 and TRBJ2-3, is KAGVTQTPRYLIKTRGQQVTLSCSPISGHRSVSWYQQTPGQGLQFLFEYFSETQRNKGNFPGRFSGRQFSNSRSEMNVSTLELGDSALYLCASSPRLAGGLDTQYFGPGTRLTVL.

CDR3 loop: CACPVTGVSGNTIYF. The CDR3 DNA sequence: TGTGCCTGCCCAGTGACAGGGGTCTCTGGAAACACCATATATTTT. The chain has TRBV30 and TRBJ1-3; 8 nucleotides agree with TRBD1. With 6 bases clipped from V and 0 bases from J, the junction kept 7 bases outside the gene matches. In germline, CDR1 is GTSNPN, CDR2 SVGIG (reference sequence). The CDR3 consists of 15 residues.

DNA of the CDR3: TGTGCCAGCAGCTCCGGGGTCATAGCGGGGGGTTCCTACAATGAGCAGTTCTTC. Translating it yields CASSSGVIAGGSYNEQFF. The chain has TRBV7-9 and TRBJ2-1; 10 bases are shared with TRBD2. The CDR3 is made up of 18 amino acids. Trimming removed 4 bases from V and 1 base from J; junction bases left unmatched: 10. From germline, CDR1 is SEHNR and CDR2 FQNEAQ (reference sequence). The variable domain in full, with the rest retrieved from reference TRBV7-9 and TRBJ2-1, is DTGVSQNPRHKITKRGQNVTFRCDPISEHNRLYWYRQTLGQGPEFLTYFQNEAQLEKSRLLSDRFSAERPKGSFSTLEIQRTEQGDSAMYLCASSSGVIAGGSYNEQFFGPGTRLTVL.